One sample yielded the 31 T cell receptor beta chains listed below, sequenced in a study of vaccination and CD4 T cells after COVID-19. The Oncomine TCR Beta short-read assay was what sequenced the DNA obtained from cultured CD4+ T cells. Each CDR3 protein is one row after TCRdb ran MiXCR on the PCR reads. The table records thousands of distinct CDR3 sequences, roughly 78% of them present only once. Treatment described: approximately 10-day PBMC culture with coronavirus spike peptide pools or control peptides (ViraFEST assay). The antigens these receptors bind are not known. What was sequenced was CD4+ T cells from blood, cultured in vitro. These receptors all stem from a human donor who had recovered from COVID-19.

The rearrangement joins TRBV6-1 to TRBJ2-2; D call uncertain. The V and J ends lost 5 bases and 5 bases respectively, with 12 bases between them. CDR1 is MNHNS and CDR2 is SASEGT in the germline V gene. This CDR3 is built from 14 residues. CDR3 in DNA: TGTGCCAGCAGTCATTATCTCGAGACCGGGGAGCTGTTTTTT. Translating it yields CASSHYLETGELFF.

This clonotype has a handful of counts. The chain combines TRBV20-1 with TRBJ2-2, with 8 bases that match TRBD1. This CDR3 is built from 13 residues. Per germline, CDR1 DFQATT and CDR2 SNEGSKA (reference sequence). Trimming at V came to 7 bases and at J to 7 bases, leaving 8 bases not matched to a gene. CDR3 sequence (DNA): TGCAGTGTAGTCAGGGGGCATGTCGGGGAGCTGTTTTTT. Translating gives CSVVRGHVGELFF.

The CDR3 coding sequence is TGTGCCAGCAGACGGGACACTTCACCCCTCCACTTT. Amino acid sequence: CASRRDTSPLHF. The rearrangement uses TRBV6-1 and TRBJ1-6, with D tentatively TRBD1 (6 bases). The CDR3 runs 12 residues. Trimming shortened V by 6 bases and J by 9 bases, and 9 bases separated the two germline ends. Germline V gene lookup returns CDR1 MNHNS and CDR2 SASEGT.

This chain joins TRBV20-1 and TRBJ1-1; 9 bases are shared with TRBD1. The CDR3 runs to 15 residues. Germline CDR1 is DFQATT and CDR2 is SNEGSKA (reference sequence). V trimming: 3 bases; J trimming: 3 bases; junction bases outside the gene matches: 8. CDR3 nucleotide sequence: TGCAGTGCTAGGAGCCCACAGGGGGCTTACACTGAAGCTTTCTTT. Encoded protein: CSARSPQGAYTEAFF.

The CDR3 loop reads CAISGGGLAGQSSYEQYF. In DNA, the CDR3 is TGTGCCATCAGTGGGGGTGGACTAGCGGGGCAAAGCTCCTACGAGCAGTACTTC. V gene TRBV10-3 combines with J gene TRBJ2-7, with 12 bases matching TRBD2. Per the germline V gene, CDR1 is ENHRY and CDR2 is SYGVKD. V was clipped by 4 bases and J by 0 bases; unmatched bases: 10. This CDR3 comprises 18 residues.

This clonotype was observed a handful of times. The chain employs TRBV15 and TRBJ2-6; D is uncertain. The CDR3 covers 17 residues. The V and J ends lost 1 base and 0 bases respectively, with 10 bases between them. CDR1 is LNHNV, CDR2 YYDKDF, per germline (reference sequence). In DNA form, the CDR3 reads TGTGCCACCAGCAGAGGGACGGATTTCTCTGGGGCCAACGTCCTGACTTTC. Translating gives CATSRGTDFSGANVLTF.

The chain combines TRBV20-1 with TRBJ1-5; 9 bases fit TRBD1. Germline CDR1 and CDR2: DFQATT and SNEGSKA (reference sequence). The CDR3 consists of 20 residues. V lost 1 base, J lost 1 base, and 17 bases stayed unmatched. CDR3 residues: CSARATGGVRGAGSNQPQHF. CDR3 coding DNA: TGCAGTGCTAGAGCGACAGGGGGGGTCAGGGGTGCTGGAAGCAATCAGCCCCAGCATTTT.

This sequence joins TRBV7-3 and TRBJ1-1, with TRBD1 matching over 10 bases. Germline CDR1 and CDR2: SGHTA and FQGTGA. This CDR3 has 15 amino acids. Trimming removed 5 bases from V and 7 bases from J; junction bases left unmatched: 10. Written as DNA, the CDR3 is TGTGCCAGCAGCCCACGGACAGGGGGGCCTTATGAAGCTTTCTTT. Translated: CASSPRTGGPYEAFF.

The V and J genes are TRBV7-2 and TRBJ1-5; D is possibly TRBD1 (5 bases). The tail of the sequence fits TRBJ2-3 better, so the J call may be wrong. CDR3 length: 13 residues. CDR1 SGHTA and CDR2 FQGNSA come from the germline V gene. The CDR3 DNA sequence: TGTGCCAGCAGCTTGGGGCAGAATCAGCCCCAGTATTTT. Residues: CASSLGQNQPQYF.

Within the sample, this clonotype is medium-sized (0.01 to 0.1%). The chain carries TRBV30 and TRBJ2-2; 12 bases line up with TRBD2. The CDR3 length is 16 residues. V trimming: 1 base; J trimming: 5 bases; junction bases outside the gene matches: 5. Germline loops: CDR1 GTSNPN, CDR2 SVGIG (reference sequence). In nucleotides, the CDR3 is TGTGCCTGGAGTGATCTAGCGGGGGGGCAAACCGGGGAGCTGTTTTTT. Translation: CAWSDLAGGQTGELFF. Looking up the rest from reference TRBV30 and TRBJ2-2 gives the full variable domain: SQTIHQWPATLVQPVGSPLSLECTVEGTSNPNLYWYRQAAGRGLQLLFYSVGIGQISSEVPQNLSASRPQDRQFILSSKKLLLSDSGFYLCAWSDLAGGQTGELFFGEGSRLTVL.

This chain joins TRBV12-3 or TRBV12-4 and TRBJ2-3, with D perhaps being TRBD1 or TRBD2 (6 bases each). Trimming took 4 bases from V and 1 from J, leaving 15 bases between them. This CDR3 contains 16 residues. CDR3 bases: TGTGCCAGCAGTTCCGTCGGGGGCTATGGCACAGATACGCAGTATTTT. This encodes CASSSVGGYGTDTQYF.

This chain uses TRBV12-5 with TRBJ1-3, with a weak D call TRBD1 (6 bases). V lost 2 bases and J lost 2, with 10 bases in between. Germline V gene data show CDR1 as LGHNT and CDR2 as FRNRAP. The CDR3 covers 15 residues. DNA of the CDR3: TGTGCTAGTGGTTTGACCGGGACACCTGGAAACACCATATATTTT. Amino acids: CASGLTGTPGNTIYF. Full variable domain (rest looked up from reference TRBV12-5 and TRBJ1-3): DARVTQTPRHKVTEMGQEVTMRCQPILGHNTVFWYRQTMMQGLELLAYFRNRAPLDDSGMPKDRFSAEMPDATLATLKIQPSEPRDSAVYFCASGLTGTPGNTIYFGEGSWLTVV.

The chain employs TRBV28 and TRBJ1-2, with a weak D call TRBD1 (6 bases). CDR1 is MDHEN and CDR2 is SYDVKM in the germline V gene. This CDR3 region has 18 residues. The V and J ends lost 8 bases and 4 bases respectively, with 29 bases between them. The DNA of the CDR3 is TGTGCCAGCTACTCTCACGGTCGACAGGCCCGGGTGGGCTATGGCTACACCTTC. It yields the protein CASYSHGRQARVGYGYTF.

The chain links TRBV6-4 to TRBJ2-1; TRBD2 agrees at 10 bases. Unmatched junction bases numbered 9, after V lost 0 bases and J lost 4 bases. Germline V gene lookup returns CDR1 MRHNA and CDR2 SNTAGT. This CDR3 has 18 amino acids. This CDR3 is CASSDSFRSSGGYNEQFF. For the CDR3, the DNA is TGTGCCAGCAGTGACTCCTTTCGTTCTAGCGGGGGATACAATGAGCAGTTCTTC.

The chain joins TRBV30 to TRBJ2-2; the match to TRBD1 covers 8 bases. Germline V gives CDR1 GTSNPN, CDR2 SVGIG (reference sequence). The length of the CDR3 is 15 residues. V lost 2 bases to trimming and J lost 7 bases; unmatched junction nucleotides: 9. CDR3 nucleotide sequence: TGTGCCTGGAGTACTCCCAGGGGGCTAAGCGGGGAGCTGTTTTTT. It encodes CAWSTPRGLSGELFF.

The V call is TRBV30, the J call TRBJ1-2; 8 positions match TRBD1. CDR3 length: 13 residues. Unmatched junction bases numbered 6, after V lost 1 base and J lost 8 bases. Per germline, CDR1 GTSNPN and CDR2 SVGIG (reference sequence). In nucleotides, the CDR3 is TGTGCCTGGAGTGACCAGACAGGGGTCGGCTACACCTTC. It encodes CAWSDQTGVGYTF.

V and J are TRBV7-3 and TRBJ2-7, with D possibly being TRBD2 (6 bases). This CDR3 region has 15 residues. The V and J ends lost 1 base and 3 bases respectively, with 13 bases between them. Germline CDR1 SGHTA, CDR2 FQGTGA. CDR3 loop: CASSLRRGSLYEQYF. The CDR3 nucleotides read TGTGCCAGCAGCTTAAGGAGGGGATCCCTCTACGAGCAGTACTTC.

This clonotype was observed a few times. V is TRBV11-1 and J is TRBJ1-5; a weak D match, TRBD1 (5 bases). Germline V gene lookup returns CDR1 SGHAT and CDR2 FQDESV (reference sequence). Trimming pared 4 bases from V and 10 bases from J, leaving 11 bases between. This CDR3 is built from 12 residues. The CDR3 is CASSSRDGPQHF. CDR3 nucleotide sequence: TGTGCCAGCAGCTCCCGGGACGGTCCCCAGCATTTT.

The chain is built from TRBV19 and TRBJ1-2; 7 bases are shared with TRBD1. The CDR3 extends over 15 amino acids. The germline V gene encodes CDR1 LNHDA and CDR2 SQIVND (reference sequence). J gave up 4 bases and V 7 bases, and 12 bases lay outside the gene matches. The CDR3 protein is CASTNRQGNPYGYTF. As DNA, the CDR3 is TGTGCCAGTACGAATCGACAGGGCAATCCCTATGGCTACACCTTC.

CDR3: CSARISSGGNNEQFF. The CDR3 DNA reads as TGCAGTGCTCGGATTTCTAGCGGGGGCAACAATGAGCAGTTCTTC. This chain links TRBV20-1 with TRBJ2-1; 10 bases align to TRBD2. V dropped 5 bases and J dropped 5; count of bases not matched to a gene: 9. CDR1 and CDR2 (germline): DFQATT, SNEGSKA (reference sequence). CDR3 length: 15 amino acids.

V usage is TRBV7-2 and J usage is TRBJ2-3; D gene ambiguous. V gave up 4 bases and J gave up 5 bases, with 7 bases separating them. CDR3 length equals 12 residues. The germline gives CDR1 SGHTA, CDR2 FQGNSA. The CDR3 DNA is TGTGCCAGCAGCTCTCTAGGAGATACGCAGTATTTT. Its translation is CASSSLGDTQYF.

The V gene is TRBV27, the J gene TRBJ2-7, with TRBD1 identical over 9 bases. This CDR3 has 18 amino acids. Germline assignment: CDR1 MNHEY and CDR2 SMNVEV (reference sequence). V shed 3 bases and J 6 bases; nucleotides not matched to a gene: 18. For the CDR3, the DNA is TGTGCCAGCAGTTTTGCGGATTGGATCCGGGACAGGGCAGGCGAGCAGTACTTC. Protein product: CASSFADWIRDRAGEQYF.

A few counts support this clonotype. The chain employs TRBV18 and TRBJ1-1; D is perhaps TRBD1 (5 bases). The CDR3 length is 14 residues. Trimming shortened V by 3 bases and J by 2 bases, and 10 bases separated the two germline ends. Germline V gene lookup returns CDR1 KGHSH and CDR2 LQKENI. CDR3 nucleotides: TGTGCCAGCTCACCCGCAGGGAAAAACACTGAAGCTTTCTTT. Its translation is CASSPAGKNTEAFF.

This clonotype was seen only once. The CDR3 is CSAIRGGNGYTF. CDR3 DNA: TGCAGTGCTATTAGGGGGGGTAATGGCTACACCTTC. This chain uses TRBV20-1 with TRBJ1-2, with a weak D call TRBD1 (6 bases). V gave up 4 bases and J gave up 6 bases, with 12 bases separating them. CDR1 is DFQATT and CDR2 is SNEGSKA in the germline V gene (reference sequence). This CDR3 is 12 amino acids long.

In its sample, this clonotype was seen a few times. The chain recombines TRBV7-6 with TRBJ1-1; a possible D gene is TRBD1 (6 bases). Germline V gene lookup returns CDR1 SGHVS and CDR2 FNYEAQ. The CDR3 totals 13 residues. V was pared by 5 bases and J by 11 bases, with 18 bases between. CDR3 DNA: TGTGCCAGCAGCCCAGGGGCGAGGGTGGACGCTTTCTTT. Translated: CASSPGARVDAFF. Full variable domain (outside the CDR3, taken from reference TRBV7-6 and TRBJ1-1): GAGVSQSPRYKVTKRGQDVALRCDPISGHVSLYWYRQALGQGPEFLTYFNYEAQQDKSGLPNDRFSAERPEGSISTLTIQRTEQRDSAMYRCASSPGARVDAFFGQGTRLTVV.

The chain has TRBV20-1 and TRBJ1-5; D is possibly TRBD1 (5 bases). Trimming shortened V by 5 bases and J by 4 bases, and 18 bases separated the two germline ends. This CDR3 comprises 15 residues. Germline V gene lookup returns CDR1 DFQATT and CDR2 SNEGSKA (reference sequence). Here the CDR3 reads CSALRPGRENQPQHF. Here the CDR3 DNA reads TGCAGTGCTCTTCGCCCCGGCAGGGAGAATCAGCCCCAGCATTTT.

This clonotype was picked up one time. The V call is TRBV18, the J call TRBJ1-1; D gene uncertain. Trimming cost V 2 bases and J 0 bases, with 10 bases left between them. Germline V CDR1 and CDR2: KGHSH, LQKENI. This CDR3 is built from 15 residues. This CDR3 reads CASSPGSRMNTEAFF. CDR3 bases: TGTGCCAGCTCACCAGGGAGCAGGATGAACACTGAAGCTTTCTTT.

The chain has TRBV6-2 or TRBV6-3 and TRBJ2-1; possible D gene TRBD1, 6 bases. V gave up 6 bases and J gave up 5 bases, with 14 bases separating them. The length of the CDR3 is 14 residues. Germline V gives CDR1 MNHEY, CDR2 SVGEGT. The CDR3 spells CASRWTETNNEQFF. The CDR3 DNA reads TGTGCCAGCAGGTGGACAGAGACTAACAATGAGCAGTTCTTC.

This chain uses TRBV6-5 with TRBJ1-1, with D perhaps matching TRBD1 (6 bases). Trimming cost V 2 bases and J 7 bases, with 14 bases left between them. CDR3 size: 14 residues. Per the germline V gene, CDR1 is MNHEY and CDR2 is SVGAGI. CDR3 sequence (DNA): TGTGCCAGCAGTTACCCGGGGGCGACGTATGAAGCTTTCTTT. This codes for CASSYPGATYEAFF.

This clonotype showed up just once. The genes are TRBV7-2 and TRBJ1-6; no clear D. V was trimmed by 8 bases and J by 5 bases, leaving 13 bases between them. CDR1 and CDR2 from the germline V gene are SGHTA and FQGNSA. CDR3 size: 14 residues. In DNA, the CDR3 is TGTGCCAGCTTTAGAGCTAGGGATAATTCACCCCTCCACTTT. Residues: CASFRARDNSPLHF. The entire variable domain, with the rest obtained from reference TRBV7-2 and TRBJ1-6, is as follows: GAGVSQSPSNKVTEKGKDVELRCDPISGHTALYWYRQSLGQGLEFLIYFQGNSAPDKSGLPSDRFSAERTGGSVSTLTIQRTQQEDSAVYLCASFRARDNSPLHFGNGTRLTVT.

This clonotype has a single count. V gene TRBV27 combines with J gene TRBJ1-6; perhaps TRBD1 as D (6 bases). CDR1 MNHEY and CDR2 SMNVEV come from the germline V gene (reference sequence). This CDR3 is built from 17 residues. The V end was cut by 6 bases, the J end by 2 bases, with 17 bases between. CDR3 in DNA: TGTGCCAGCAGGCAAATGTCAGGGGTCGCCTATAATTCACCCCTCCACTTT. Translation: CASRQMSGVAYNSPLHF.